This TCR beta chain was sequenced in a study of T cells in tuberculosis. Study information: In South Africa, adults with active tuberculosis were compared with IGRA-negative and latently infected IGRA-positive adolescents. Study conclusions and caveats: Active tuberculosis cases were adults; controls were adolescents. Active tuberculosis alpha repertoires lay closer to GMM-specific TCRs than controls'.

Assay used: immunoSEQ multiplex PCR; TCRdb lists only in-frame clones, some missing. The repertoire holds about 23,000 clones, with 95% to 98% as singletons. Germline V lookup: CDR1 MDHEN, CDR2 SYDVKM. The CDR3 runs 15 residues. The germline V and J ends were trimmed by 6 bases and 7 bases, with 21 bases remaining between them. This clone has just one count. Its antigen is not known. This sequence originates from a donor aged 10-29 years with latent tuberculosis or without tuberculosis infection. The chain combines TRBV28 with TRBJ1-1; TRBD1 might be the D (6 bases). The specimen sequenced was PBMCs. This chain's CDR3 is CASSRLAGARGEAFF. CDR3 DNA sequence: TGTGCCAGCAGCAGGCTCGCAGGGGCGCGAGGTGAAGCTTTCTTT.